The source of this TCR beta chain is a study of CD8 T cell repertoires and HIV-1 epitope variants. Study details: Tested: three Gag epitope families, Nef HW9 and YT9. 1M T cells were kept uncultured as a baseline.

The CDR3 consists of 15 residues. Germline CDR1 is SGHDT and CDR2 is YYEEEE. V dropped 4 bases and J dropped 0 bases, with 14 bases sitting between them. Measured with immunoSEQ multiplex PCR; TCRdb has only the in-frame clones, and not every one. Among approximately 4,500 clones, around 64% were seen once, and the ten largest hold around 40%. Points on this clone: Its antigen remains unidentified.

Source material: cultured CD8+ T cells derived from PBMCs. The sequence was collected from a male donor with HIV. The chain joins TRBV5-6 to TRBJ2-7; perhaps TRBD2 as D (7 bases). The CDR3 sequence: CASSEGGGSSYEQYF. CDR3 nucleotide sequence: TGTGCCAGCAGCGAAGGGGGGGGGAGCTCCTACGAGCAGTACTTC.